This T cell receptor beta chain stems from a study of cytomegalovirus exposure and HLA in healthy donors. Study-wide points: Association of roughly 18,000 TCR beta sequences with HLA alleles was found at 0.05 false discovery rate in a later analysis. Later work found that TCR association rates differed between HLA loci; DRB1 had the most and HLA-C the fewest.

Vbeta (60) and Jbeta (13) primers were used in the PCR. TCRdb's copy holds only in-frame clones and misses some; the assay was immunoSEQ multiplex PCR. This sample carries 100,000 to 150,000 clones, 75% to 80% of them seen once, and the ten largest clones take approximately 0.94%. The CDR3 totals 12 residues. Looked up from germline, CDR1 is MDHEN and CDR2 is SYDVKM. Trimming took 5 bases from V and 6 from J; bases not matched to a gene: 3. Concerning this clone: Antigen specificity is unknown.

This clonotype was obtained from a woman aged 55-75 years in good health and CMV-seronegative. Sequencing used PBMCs. The chain combines TRBV28 with TRBJ1-2; 7 positions agree with TRBD1. DNA for the CDR3: TGTGCCAGCAGTGTGACAGGGAATGGCTACACCTTC. This encodes CASSVTGNGYTF.